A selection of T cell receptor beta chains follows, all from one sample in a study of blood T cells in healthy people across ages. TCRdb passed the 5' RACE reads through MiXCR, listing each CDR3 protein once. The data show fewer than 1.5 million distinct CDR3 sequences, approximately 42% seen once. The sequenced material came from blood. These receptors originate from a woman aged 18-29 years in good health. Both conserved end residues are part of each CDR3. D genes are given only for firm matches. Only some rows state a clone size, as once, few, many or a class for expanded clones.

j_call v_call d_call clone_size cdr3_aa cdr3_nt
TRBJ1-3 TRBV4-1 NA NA CASSQGDLQGVRNTIYF TGCGCCAGCAGCCAAGGAGACTTACAGGGAGTACGAAACACCATATATTTT
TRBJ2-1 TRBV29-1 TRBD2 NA CSAPAGGFYNEQFF TGCAGCGCCCCAGCGGGAGGGTTTTACAATGAGCAGTTCTTC
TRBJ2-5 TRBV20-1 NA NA CSAIPGQAQETQYF TGCAGTGCCATTCCGGGGCAGGCCCAAGAGACCCAGTACTTC
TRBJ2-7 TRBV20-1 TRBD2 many CSGTSGYEQYF TGCAGTGGTACTAGCGGATACGAGCAGTACTTC
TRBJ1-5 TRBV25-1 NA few CASSEGWEVNQPQHF TGTGCCAGCAGTGAGGGATGGGAGGTGAATCAGCCCCAGCATTTT
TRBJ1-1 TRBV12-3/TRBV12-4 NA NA CASCGGLRTEAFF TGTGCCAGCTGCGGGGGGCTCAGGACTGAAGCTTTCTTT
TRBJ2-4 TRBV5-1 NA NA CASSLAGGQNTKIAKNIQYF TGCGCCAGCAGCTTGGCCGGAGGACAGAATACAAAGATAGCCAAAAACATTCAGTACTTC
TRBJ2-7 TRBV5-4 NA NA CASSSFGSDYEQYF TGTGCCAGCAGCTCTTTTGGCAGCGATTACGAGCAGTACTTC
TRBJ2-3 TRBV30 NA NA CAWSVSGSMDTQYF TGTGCCTGGAGTGTATCAGGATCCATGGATACGCAGTATTTT
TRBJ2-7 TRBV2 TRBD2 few CATRLTSGSYEQYF TGTGCCACCCGACTGACTAGCGGGAGCTACGAGCAGTACTTC
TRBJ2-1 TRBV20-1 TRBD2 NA CSARDASGRANEQFF TGCAGTGCTAGAGATGCTAGCGGGAGGGCCAATGAGCAGTTCTTC
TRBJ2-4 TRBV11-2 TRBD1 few CASSPPGQDIQYF TGTGCCAGCAGCCCCCCGGGACAGGACATTCAGTACTTC
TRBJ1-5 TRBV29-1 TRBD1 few CSVEETGDRNQPQHF TGCAGCGTTGAAGAGACAGGGGACCGCAATCAGCCCCAGCATTTT
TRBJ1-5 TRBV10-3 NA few CAISGGTQGQPQHF TGTGCCATCAGTGGGGGGACCCAAGGCCAGCCCCAGCATTTT
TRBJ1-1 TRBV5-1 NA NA CASSSGVVDTEAFF TGCGCCAGCAGCTCCGGGGTTGTGGACACTGAAGCTTTCTTT
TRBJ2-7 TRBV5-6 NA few CASSFRTETYEQYF TGTGCCAGCAGCTTCCGGACTGAAACCTACGAGCAGTACTTC
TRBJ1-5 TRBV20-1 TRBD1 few CSASYRGVGQPQHF TGCAGTGCTAGCTACAGGGGAGTGGGGCAGCCCCAGCATTTT
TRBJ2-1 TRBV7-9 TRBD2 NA CASSLAGDIYNEQFF TGTGCCAGCAGTTTAGCGGGAGATATTTACAATGAGCAGTTCTTC
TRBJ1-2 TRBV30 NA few CAWSVGTGYGYTF TGTGCCTGGAGTGTAGGGACCGGCTATGGCTACACCTTC
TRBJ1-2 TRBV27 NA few CASSLVGYYGYTF TGTGCCAGCAGTTTGGTGGGGTACTATGGCTACACCTTC
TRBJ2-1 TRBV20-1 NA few CSDTQPGLLYNEQFF TGCAGTGATACGCAACCGGGACTCCTCTACAATGAGCAGTTCTTC
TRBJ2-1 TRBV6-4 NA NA CASSGDVRNNEQFF TGTGCCAGCAGCGGGGACGTCAGGAACAATGAGCAGTTCTTC
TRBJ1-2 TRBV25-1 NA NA CASALGDYGYTF TGTGCCAGCGCCCTGGGAGACTATGGCTACACCTTC
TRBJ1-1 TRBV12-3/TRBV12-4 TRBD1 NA CASSLGQGGVNTEAFF TGTGCCAGCAGTTTAGGCCAGGGGGGCGTGAACACTGAAGCTTTCTTT
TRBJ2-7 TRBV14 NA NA CASSFRDNLYEQYF TGTGCCAGCTCCTTTCGGGACAATCTCTACGAGCAGTACTTC
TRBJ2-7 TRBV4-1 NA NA CASSQDLFGADSYEQYF TGCGCCAGCAGCCAAGATCTATTCGGGGCGGACTCCTACGAGCAGTACTTC
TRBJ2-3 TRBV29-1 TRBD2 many CSVRLSSLGLVADTQYF TGCAGCGTCCGACTGTCATCCCTAGGACTAGTGGCAGATACGCAGTATTTT
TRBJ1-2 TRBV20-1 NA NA CSVPLPLTEEEGYTF TGCAGTGTTCCCCTCCCCTTGACAGAGGAGGAGGGCTACACCTTC
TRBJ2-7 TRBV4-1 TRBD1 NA CASSKSGTGGSYEQYF TGCGCCAGCAGCAAAAGTGGGACAGGGGGGTCCTACGAGCAGTACTTC
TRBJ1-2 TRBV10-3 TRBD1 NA CAVREGQDYGYTF TGTGCCGTCAGGGAGGGACAGGACTATGGCTACACCTTC
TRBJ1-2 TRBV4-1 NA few CASSQDRSLIANYGYTF TGCGCCAGCAGCCAAGATCGAAGTCTGATAGCTAACTATGGCTACACCTTC
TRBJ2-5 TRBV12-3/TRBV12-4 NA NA CVSSLEPGAETQYF TGTGTCAGCAGTTTAGAACCGGGGGCGGAGACCCAGTACTTC
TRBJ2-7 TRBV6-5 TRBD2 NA CASSASGDYEQYF TGTGCCAGCAGCGCTAGCGGAGACTACGAGCAGTACTTC
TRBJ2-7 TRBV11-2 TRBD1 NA CASSYFRDRVDEQYF TGTGCCAGCAGCTACTTCCGGGACAGGGTTGACGAGCAGTACTTC
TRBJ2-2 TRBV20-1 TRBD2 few CSARDSGGHTGELFF TGCAGTGCTAGGGATAGCGGGGGACACACCGGGGAGCTGTTTTTT
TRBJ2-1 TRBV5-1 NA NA CASSLSGNTCNEQFF TGCGCCAGCAGCTTGTCTGGGAATACCTGCAATGAGCAGTTCTTC
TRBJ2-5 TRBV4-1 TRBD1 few CASSQDEVRGRRYF TGCGCCAGCAGCCAAGATGAGGTCAGGGGGCGGAGGTACTTC
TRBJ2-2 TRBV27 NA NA CASSLLGITNTGELFF TGTGCCAGCAGTTTACTAGGAATAACGAACACCGGGGAGCTGTTTTTT
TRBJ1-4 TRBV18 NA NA CASSPPGKNEKLFF TGTGCCAGCTCACCCCCGGGAAAAAATGAAAAACTGTTTTTT
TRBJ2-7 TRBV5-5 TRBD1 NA CASSLVGGTGRPPQYF TGTGCCAGCAGCTTGGTAGGAGGGACAGGACGCCCCCCCCAGTACTTC
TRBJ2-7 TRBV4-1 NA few CASSQGTANSYEQYF TGCGCCAGCAGCCAAGGCACAGCCAACTCCTACGAGCAGTACTTC
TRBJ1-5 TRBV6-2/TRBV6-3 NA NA CASSLRRDNQHF TGTGCCAGCAGCTTGCGTAGGGACAACCAGCATTTT